This T cell receptor beta chain was found in a study of T cell responses to AZD1222 COVID-19 vaccine listed by TCRdb under 2021. Broadly, across the study: TCR sequencing was performed for some 250 trial participants, of whom some 200 were given two doses of AZD1222 and 26 were given two doses of MenACWY control vaccine. Trial participants were enrolled by age into 18-55, 56-69 and 70-plus year subgroups, with approximately 150, 28 and 58 TCR-sequenced participants respectively. Overall study results and their limits: Participants were mostly white British and included more females than males, and it was suggested by the authors that clonal diversity may have been underestimated. Because no day 14 peak-response samples were available, repertoires were characterized only after the peak T cell response. After two AZD1222 doses, both the breadth and the depth of spike-specific TCRs were significantly higher than at day 0 and than in MenACWY recipients. Conclusions about previously exposed vaccinees were limited because only six AZD1222 recipients were SARS-CoV-2 seropositive at baseline. The vaccine-associated CD4 TCRs covered the entire spike protein, and the dominant responses fell in regions 160-218 and 743-854. In the small 56-69-year group, the increase in depth fell short of significance, most likely because of low power. Reportedly, almost half of the unique spike-specific TCRs recognized epitopes lying outside the regions that are mutated in the B.1.351 and B.1.1.7 variants.

Sequences LGHNA (CDR1) and YSLEER (CDR2) are obtained from the germline V gene. V drops 0 bases and J drops 2 bases, leaving 11 bases in between. CDR3 length: 16 amino acids, cysteine to phenylalanine. The DNA shown is the 48-base CDR3, in frame from base 1. This clone occurred once. It lacks a known antigen. No much larger clonotype is one base removed from it; base qualities were not supplied. The CDR3 regions of human TCRbeta chains were subjected to immunosequencing. The paper's data handling went like this. TCRs in the repertoires were compared against a reference library of SARS-CoV-2-specific TCRs that had been generated with the MIRA antigen-specificity platform. Breadth meant the fraction of unique TCRs that were SARS-CoV-2-associated, whereas depth meant the fraction of total T cells that were SARS-CoV-2-associated. Using the MIRA data, each spike-specific TCR was assigned both to the spike region to which the TCR was reactive and to a CD4 or CD8 class. Log10-transformed breadth and depth values were compared by one-way ANOVA with Sidak's multiple comparisons tests. This immuneACCESS table, as held by TCRdb, lists in-frame sequences with V and J called but not all clones. Of the missing ones, under half trace to an unresolved V gene in checked studies; the others have no known cause. V, J and clone size derive from that table, while D and trimming were established from the DNA sequence. The sample profile shows about 150,000 clones; 65% to 90% of them were found once. The ten most abundant clones make up 7.9% of the sample.

The sample's time point label is to be understood as: about 28 days (+/-7) after the second vaccine dose. This specimen's treatment or condition label, per the study, means: meningococcal conjugate vaccine given as trial control. The vaccinee samples were drawn from two UK trials, COV001 and COV002, one of which was a single-blind randomized controlled phase 2/3 trial testing AZD1222 (ChAdOx1 nCoV-19) in healthy adults. For TCRbeta chain sequencing, PBMC samples were collected from trial participants at day 0 and at day 28 after the second dose. The starting material was peripheral blood, obtained 28 days after the second dose of the MenACWY control vaccine. The clonotype originates from an adult who received the MenACWY meningococcal vaccine as a control. The V and J segments used are TRBV4-3 and TRBJ2-1; the D gene is unclear. The CDR3 protein is CASSQEPAQTYNEQFF. The nucleotides read TGCGCCAGCAGCCAAGAACCGGCACAAACCTACAATGAGCAGTTCTTC.